These 16 T cell receptor beta chains came from one sample sequenced in a study of vaccination and CD4 T cells after COVID-19. The antigens of these receptors remain unknown. An Oncomine TCR Beta short-read assay was used to sequence the DNA from cultured CD4+ T cells. TCRdb passed the PCR reads through MiXCR, listing each CDR3 protein once. The sample includes 15,000 to 20,000 distinct CDR3 sequences, roughly 63% seen only once; the top ten take under 8.5%. Treatment noted: roughly 11-day PBMC culture with coronavirus spike peptide pools or control peptides (ViraFEST assay). Sequenced: CD4+ T cells from blood, cultured in vitro. The origin of the receptors is a human donor who had recovered from COVID-19.

The gene calls are TRBV5-4 and TRBJ2-1, with TRBD2 as a possible D gene (6 bases). The CDR3 extends over 17 amino acids. Germline CDR1 and CDR2: SGHNT and YYREEE (reference sequence). Trimming removed 4 bases at V and 0 bases at J, with 17 bases between. The DNA of the CDR3 is TGTGCCAGCAGCCTCAAGGGACTCCAGAGCTCCTACAATGAGCAGTTCTTC. Translated: CASSLKGLQSSYNEQFF.

The chain employs TRBV6-2 or TRBV6-3 and TRBJ1-6; no clear D. Germline V CDR1 and CDR2: MNHEY, SVGEGT. V lost 7 bases and J 0 bases, leaving 10 bases between the germline ends. The CDR3 has 15 residues. CDR3 sequence (DNA): TGTGCCAGCACTCCGGCCAGCTCCTATAATTCACCCCTCCACTTT. Protein: CASTPASSYNSPLHF.

This clonotype was seen only a few times. The rearrangement joins TRBV20-1 to TRBJ1-1; the D gene is possibly TRBD1 (6 bases). Germline CDR1 is DFQATT and CDR2 is SNEGSKA (reference sequence). This CDR3 comprises 14 residues. V was shortened by 5 bases and J by 0 bases, with 13 bases between the two germline ends. The CDR3 DNA sequence: TGCAGTGCTCACTCCAGGGGTTTGAACACTGAAGCTTTCTTT. It codes for CSAHSRGLNTEAFF.

The chain couples TRBV28 to TRBJ1-2, with 10 nucleotides matching TRBD1. Germline CDR1 reads MDHEN; CDR2 reads SYDVKM. The CDR3 has 13 residues. Trimming removed 10 bases from V and 6 bases from J; junction bases left unmatched: 8. CDR3 DNA: TGTGCCATAGGGGACAGGGGAGGGGATGGCTACACCTTC. It translates to CAIGDRGGDGYTF.

The sample holds a few counts of this clonotype. The chain combines TRBV27 with TRBJ1-6, with unresolved D. The germline V gene has CDR1 MNHEY and CDR2 SMNVEV (reference sequence). CDR3 size: 13 residues. Between the trimmed V and J ends, which lost 3 bases and 6 bases, there was a span of 6 bases. CDR3 in DNA: TGTGCCAGCAGTTTCACCTTTAATTCACCCCTCCACTTT. It yields the protein CASSFTFNSPLHF.

This clonotype was observed a handful of times. This chain links TRBV12-3 or TRBV12-4 with TRBJ1-5; 11 bases align to TRBD1. The V segment lost 4 bases and the J segment 7 bases; nucleotides outside the gene matches: 6. The CDR3 consists of 15 residues. The CDR3 is CASSYGTGGRQPQHF. DNA of the CDR3: TGTGCCAGCAGTTACGGGACAGGGGGTAGGCAGCCCCAGCATTTT.

This clonotype was detected only a few times. At one end, the junction sequence differs from germline, possibly due to a read error. The chain has TRBV7-7 and TRBJ2-2; D is perhaps TRBD1 (5 bases). Germline V lookup: CDR1 SSHAT, CDR2 FNYEAQ (reference sequence). CDR3 length: 13 amino acids. The CDR3 loop reads CASSKGVTGELFF. CDR3 nucleotide sequence: TGTGCTAGCAGCAAAGGGGTTACCGGGGAGCTGTTTTTT.

This clonotype was observed a single time. This CDR3 is CASSRTGRNEQYF. The CDR3 DNA is TGTGCCAGCAGTCGGACCGGGAGGAACGAGCAGTACTTC. V usage is TRBV6-1 and J usage is TRBJ2-7; 7 bases match TRBD2. With V trimmed by 5 bases and J by 5 bases, 6 bases remained unmatched. This CDR3 spans 13 amino acids. Germline V lookup: CDR1 MNHNS, CDR2 SASEGT.

The chain uses TRBV12-3 or TRBV12-4 and TRBJ1-1, with D hard to call. This CDR3 region has 13 residues. Trimming took 5 bases from V and 5 from J, leaving 12 bases between them. Here the CDR3 reads CASSATLVTEAFF. DNA of the CDR3: TGTGCCAGCAGTGCCACTTTGGTAACTGAAGCTTTCTTT.

CDR3 loop: CASRPYAGRVNQPQHF. The CDR3 nucleotides read TGTGCCAGCAGACCTTACGCAGGGCGAGTCAATCAGCCCCAGCATTTT. The genes are TRBV2 and TRBJ1-5; a possible D gene is TRBD1 (5 bases). Germline CDR1 is SNHLY and CDR2 is FYNNEI. The CDR3 consists of 16 residues. Trimming took off 6 bases at V and 3 bases at J, with 18 bases between the two ends.

This chain joins TRBV18 and TRBJ1-5, with a tentative D call TRBD1 (5 bases). Trimming left V 1 base short and J 1 base short, with 8 bases between. This CDR3 is 15 amino acids long. The germline V gene encodes CDR1 KGHSH and CDR2 LQKENI. DNA of the CDR3: TGTGCCAGCTCACCACGGGCAGGGAGCAATCAGCCCCAGCATTTT. Residues: CASSPRAGSNQPQHF.

This chain links TRBV6-1 with TRBJ1-1, with 8 bases identical to TRBD1. V shed 6 bases, J shed 5 bases, and the junction held 5 bases outside the gene matches. CDR1 and CDR2 (germline): MNHNS, SASEGT. The CDR3 loop spans 13 amino acids. The CDR3 spells CASSDRGPTEAFF. CDR3 DNA sequence: TGTGCCAGCAGCGACAGGGGCCCGACTGAAGCTTTCTTT.

V gene TRBV20-1 combines with J gene TRBJ2-3; TRBD2 aligns across 10 bases. CDR3 length equals 13 residues. V was pared by 5 bases and J by 3 bases, with 2 bases of the junction left unmatched. Per the germline V gene, CDR1 is DFQATT and CDR2 is SNEGSKA (reference sequence). The CDR3 bases are TGCAGTGCTCCTAGCGGGGGAACAGATACGCAGTATTTT. Translation: CSAPSGGTDTQYF.

The V call is TRBV10-1, the J call TRBJ2-3; unclear D gene. CDR1 and CDR2 from the germline V gene are WNHNN and SYGVQD (reference sequence). The CDR3 covers 13 residues. Trimming cost V 2 bases and J 4 bases, with 7 bases left between them. This CDR3 reads CASSENPSDTQYF. CDR3 bases: TGCGCCAGCAGTGAGAATCCATCAGATACGCAGTATTTT.

This clonotype was recorded only once. The gene calls are TRBV20-1 and TRBJ1-1; a weak D match, TRBD1 (5 bases). CDR3 length: 16 amino acids. Germline loops: CDR1 DFQATT, CDR2 SNEGSKA (reference sequence). V was trimmed by 6 bases and J by 0 bases, leaving 20 bases between them. The CDR3 coding sequence is TGCAGTGCCAAAACCCTTGACAGAGCCTTGAACACTGAAGCTTTCTTT. It translates to CSAKTLDRALNTEAFF.

The chain employs TRBV4-2 and TRBJ1-2; perhaps TRBD1 as D (6 bases). The CDR3 runs to 16 residues. Trimming took 0 bases from V and 6 from J, leaving 17 bases between them. CDR1 and CDR2 (germline): LGHNA, YNFKEQ. In DNA form, the CDR3 reads TGTGCCAGCAGCCAAGATCTTGGACAGAAAACGGATGGCTACACCTTC. Its translation: CASSQDLGQKTDGYTF.